A selection of T cell receptor beta chains follows, all from one sample in a study of OX40 agonist ivuxolimab in advanced cancers. Profiled with immunoSEQ multiplex PCR; TCRdb holds only in-frame clones, not every one. Found here are about 23,000 clones, roughly 79% of them singletons; the top ten hold more than 2%. Sample: CD4+ or CD8+ T cells sorted from blood, taken in a trial of the OX40 agonist ivuxolimab. These receptors originate from an adult with an advanced solid tumor such as melanoma, head and neck, liver or kidney cancer. Each CDR3 is given with its conserved first and last residue. A D gene is named only where the DNA matches it firmly. Size is omitted from some rows. Given values are once, few, many or a class for expanded clones.

D gene,clone size,J gene,V gene,CDR3 length,CDR3 DNA,CDR3 protein
TRBD1,-,TRBJ2-2,TRBV30,13,TGTGCCTGGAGGGGACAGTTCTCCGGGGAGCTGTTTTTT,CAWRGQFSGELFF
-,-,TRBJ1-3,TRBV5-4,13,TGTGCCAGCAGCTTACAACAGGGAAACACCATATATTTT,CASSLQQGNTIYF
-,-,TRBJ1-4,TRBV28,14,TGTGCCAGCAGTTCCCTACGCAGGACTGAAAAACTGTTTTTT,CASSSLRRTEKLFF
TRBD2,-,TRBJ2-7,TRBV4-1,17,TGCGCCAGCAGCCAAGGGGAAAGGACTAGCGGTTCCTACGAGCAGTACTTC,CASSQGERTSGSYEQYF
TRBD1,-,TRBJ1-3,TRBV19,14,TGTGCCAGTAGTCTTCGACAGGGAGGAAACACCATATATTTT,CASSLRQGGNTIYF
-,-,TRBJ2-5,TRBV6-5,13,TGTGCCAGCAGATTGACAGGAGAAGAGACCCAGTACTTC,CASRLTGEETQYF
-,-,TRBJ2-7,TRBV28,13,TGTGCCAGCAGTAGGGGATATCGCTACGAGCAGTACTTC,CASSRGYRYEQYF
-,-,TRBJ1-5,TRBV25-1,13,TGTGCCAGCAGCTCAGGGGCGGATAAGCCCCAGCATTTT,CASSSGADKPQHF
TRBD1,-,TRBJ1-5,TRBV28,14,TGTGCCAGCAGTTTGAGGACAGGGGGAAAGTCCCAGCATTTT,CASSLRTGGKSQHF
-,-,TRBJ2-5,TRBV11-1,12,TGTGCCAGCAGCTTAAGGCGAGAGACCCAGTACTTC,CASSLRRETQYF
TRBD2,once,TRBJ2-1,TRBV7-2,15,TGTGCCAGCAGTTGGACTAGCGGGTCCTACAATGAGCAGTTCTTC,CASSWTSGSYNEQFF
-,-,TRBJ1-2,TRBV6-1,13,TGTGCCAGCAGTGAATTGGGGGACTATGGCTACACCTTC,CASSELGDYGYTF
-,few,TRBJ2-4,TRBV7-2,14,TGTGCCAGCAGCCTAATGTCAGGGAGAGGCATTCAGTACTTC,CASSLMSGRGIQYF
TRBD2,-,TRBJ2-7,TRBV19,15,TGTGCCAGTAGTCCACGGGAGGCTAGCAGGTACGAGCAGTACTTC,CASSPREASRYEQYF
-,-,TRBJ2-7,TRBV27,17,TGTGCCAGCAGTACCTACACCATAGCGAGTAGCTCCTACGAGCAGTACTTC,CASSTYTIASSSYEQYF
TRBD1,-,TRBJ2-7,TRBV5-1,14,TGCGCCAGCAGCCGGGGACAGGGGACCTACGAGCAGTACTTC,CASSRGQGTYEQYF
TRBD2,-,TRBJ2-3,TRBV18,14,TGTGCCAGCTCACCCCGGGGGGGCACAGATACGCAGTATTTT,CASSPRGGTDTQYF
TRBD1,-,TRBJ1-2,TRBV27,16,TGTGCCAGCAGGACGGACAGGGGGCGGGATGCCTATGGCTACACCTTC,CASRTDRGRDAYGYTF
-,-,TRBJ1-5,TRBV2,13,TGTGCCAGCAGTGTCGAGAGCAATCAGCCCCAGCATTTT,CASSVESNQPQHF
TRBD1,-,TRBJ2-5,TRBV5-4,13,TGTGCCAGCAGCGTCGGGACAGGGGAGACCCAGTACTTC,CASSVGTGETQYF
-,-,TRBJ1-3,TRBV7-9,13,TGTGCCAGCAGCTTAGCGCTAGGAAACACCATATATTTT,CASSLALGNTIYF
TRBD1,-,TRBJ2-3,TRBV6-6,14,TGTGCCAGCAGTGGGACAGGGAGGGGAGATACGCAGTATTTT,CASSGTGRGDTQYF
TRBD1,-,TRBJ2-7,TRBV28,13,TGTGCCAGCAGAGGGACAGGGGGCAACGAGCAGTACTTC,CASRGTGGNEQYF
-,-,TRBJ2-1,TRBV29-1,12,TGCAGCGTTGAAGCCCCGGGACCGCAAAGATTCTTC,CSVEAPGPQRFF
TRBD1,-,TRBJ1-1,TRBV19,17,TGTGCCAGTAAAATCCAAAAGGGACAGACGGCGGCTACTGAAGCTTTCTTT,CASKIQKGQTAATEAFF
-,-,TRBJ2-3,TRBV18,13,TGTGCCAGCTCACCACCGTATGCAGATACGCAGTATTTT,CASSPPYADTQYF
-,-,TRBJ1-2,TRBV6-5,12,TGTGCCAGCAGAGGACAGCTCTATGGCTACACCTTC,CASRGQLYGYTF
TRBD1,-,TRBJ1-5,TRBV2,13,TGTGCCAGCGCGGGACAGGGCGGTCAGCCCCAGCATTTT,CASAGQGGQPQHF
-,-,TRBJ1-1,TRBV4-1,14,TGCGCCAGCAGCCAGCAGGGTCGGGGCACTGAAGCTTTCTTT,CASSQQGRGTEAFF
-,-,TRBJ2-3,TRBV27,17,TGTGCCAGCAGTTTAAAGAGTTGGCGGGGCCCCACAGATACGCAGTATTTT,CASSLKSWRGPTDTQYF
-,-,TRBJ1-1,TRBV4-2,13,TGTGCCAGCAGCCAAGATCGGGGGGATGAAGCTTTCTTT,CASSQDRGDEAFF
TRBD1,few,TRBJ2-5,TRBV4-2,15,TGTGCCAGCAGCACCCGAAGGGGCAGGGGGGAGACCCAGTACTTC,CASSTRRGRGETQYF
TRBD1,-,TRBJ2-7,TRBV7-6,15,TGTGCCAGCAGCTCCCAAACAGGGGCCCCCTACGAGCAGTACTTC,CASSSQTGAPYEQYF
-,-,TRBJ2-1,TRBV5-6,17,TGTGCCAGCAGCTTGGTCAAGGGACGGGTTCTCTACAATGAGCAGTTCTTC,CASSLVKGRVLYNEQFF
-,-,TRBJ1-1,TRBV9,15,TGTGCCAGCAGCTTCCTGGGGGGGGCGAACACTGAAGCTTTCTTT,CASSFLGGANTEAFF
TRBD1,-,TRBJ2-6,TRBV19,17,TGTGCCAGTAACCTACGGACAGGGCGGGCTGGGGCCAACGTCCTGACTTTC,CASNLRTGRAGANVLTF
-,few,TRBJ2-1,TRBV28,14,TGTGCCAGCAGCTTTTCAGGGGCGCGCAATGAGCAGTTCTTC,CASSFSGARNEQFF
TRBD1,-,TRBJ1-1,TRBV7-2,15,TGTGCCAGCAGCTTATCCCGGGACAGGCTGACTGAAGCTTTCTTT,CASSLSRDRLTEAFF
-,-,TRBJ1-1,TRBV6-5,11,TGTGCCAGCACTCTTGCTACGGGAGCTTTCTTT,CASTLATGAFF
-,-,TRBJ1-4,TRBV28,14,TGTGCCAGCAGTTTTACGGGGGCAGTTGAAAAACTGTTTTTT,CASSFTGAVEKLFF
-,-,TRBJ2-5,TRBV7-9,12,TGTGCCAGCAGCCCTGACATTGGGACCCAGTACTTC,CASSPDIGTQYF
-,once,TRBJ2-7,TRBV5-8,17,TGTGCCAGCAGCCGAACGGCGATAGGGTCAAGCTCCTACGAGCAGTACTTC,CASSRTAIGSSSYEQYF
TRBD1,-,TRBJ2-2,TRBV5-8,16,TGTGCCAGCAGCCGGGACAGGGGATTTGACACCGGGGAGCTGTTTTTT,CASSRDRGFDTGELFF
TRBD1,once,TRBJ2-7,TRBV28,14,TGTGCCAGCAGTGCATCACAGGGGGCCTACGAGCAGTACTTC,CASSASQGAYEQYF
-,-,TRBJ2-7,TRBV7-2,13,TGTGCCAGCAGCTTAAAGGTAGCCAACGAGCAGTACTTC,CASSLKVANEQYF
-,-,TRBJ1-1,TRBV28,17,TGTGCCAGCAGTTTACACAATTTGGGCACAAGGAACACTGAAGCTTTCTTT,CASSLHNLGTRNTEAFF
-,-,TRBJ1-2,TRBV18,11,TGTGCCAGCTCACTGCTTGGTGGCTACACCTTC,CASSLLGGYTF